The source of this TCR beta chain is a study of CD8 T cells in Susac syndrome. The V and J ends lost 3 bases and 0 bases respectively, with 12 bases between them. This CDR3 has 14 residues. Germline loops: CDR1 DFQATT, CDR2 SNEGSKA (reference sequence). Reverse transcription of roughly 0.5 to 1 ug RNA used random hexamers. Across 54 Vbeta and 13 Jbeta, immunoSEQ multiplex PCR amplified TCR beta CDR3. In TCRdb, the immunoSEQ multiplex PCR reads were re-called with MiXCR into one record per CDR3 protein. This table has 95,000 to 150,000 distinct CDR3 sequences, roughly 95% appearing once. The study sequenced TCR beta in blood CD8+ and CD4+ T cells. The diagnostic criteria were recently defined, and patients with Susac syndrome met them for definite or probable disease.

This chain links TRBV20-1 with TRBJ2-7, with a possible D match to TRBD1 (7 bases). What was sequenced was CD4+ T cells from PBMCs. This sequence originates from a human donor with Susac syndrome. The CDR3 reads CSARGGQFSYEQYF. The CDR3 DNA reads as TGCAGTGCTAGGGGGGGACAGTTCTCCTACGAGCAGTACTTC.